Sequencing of this TCR beta chain was carried out in a study of beta chain features in type 1 diabetes. Whole-study results and caveats: For Type 1 diabetes patients, all four CD4+ subsets carried TCRB CDR3s that were moderately but significantly shorter.

TCRB transcripts that were expressed got sequenced, as all of the isolated RNA had been reverse transcribed. Profiling relied on immunoSEQ multiplex PCR, and the TCRdb table lists in-frame clones only, not all of them. This table holds fewer than 350,000 clones, roughly 15% found once. This clone was found a few times. Its specificity is not known. The sequence derives from a man younger than 30 with type 1 diabetes. The sequenced sample consisted of naive CD4+ T cells from blood.

In DNA, the CDR3 is TGTGCCAGCAGCTGGGGGGGCTTCTATGGCTACACCTTC. It encodes CASSWGGFYGYTF. The gene calls are TRBV5-6 and TRBJ1-2, with a tentative D call TRBD1 (6 bases). Germline CDR1 and CDR2: SGHDT and YYEEEE. This CDR3 has 13 residues. Trimming removed 3 bases at V and 4 bases at J, with 10 bases between.